The 2 T cell receptor beta chains presented below share a single source sample, sequenced in a study of CD4+ T cells in melanoma. Assay used: immunoSEQ multiplex PCR; TCRdb lists only in-frame clones, some missing. The data show more than 8,000 clones, with around 65% seen just once and about 12% held by the top ten. The sample consisted of cells from a culture (not recorded whether cultured in vitro). The receptors come from a human donor with melanoma.

This clone has just a few counts. J is TRBJ1-5 and V is TRBV19, with 7 nucleotides matching TRBD1. V lost 5 bases, J lost 0 bases, and 10 bases stayed unmatched. CDR1 LNHDA and CDR2 SQIVND come from the germline V gene (reference sequence). CDR3 size: 17 residues. The CDR3, as DNA: TGTGCCAGTAGTCCGGGACAGACCTTCTTTAGCAATCAGCCCCAGCATTTT. Its protein is CASSPGQTFFSNQPQHF.

V gene TRBV29-1 combines with J gene TRBJ1-1; D uncertain. This CDR3 comprises 12 residues. V lost 4 bases and J lost 4, with 10 bases in between. From germline, CDR1 is SQVTM and CDR2 ANQGSEA. CDR3 sequence reads: CSVVRDITEAFF. In DNA form, the CDR3 reads TGCAGCGTTGTTAGGGATATCACTGAAGCTTTCTTT.